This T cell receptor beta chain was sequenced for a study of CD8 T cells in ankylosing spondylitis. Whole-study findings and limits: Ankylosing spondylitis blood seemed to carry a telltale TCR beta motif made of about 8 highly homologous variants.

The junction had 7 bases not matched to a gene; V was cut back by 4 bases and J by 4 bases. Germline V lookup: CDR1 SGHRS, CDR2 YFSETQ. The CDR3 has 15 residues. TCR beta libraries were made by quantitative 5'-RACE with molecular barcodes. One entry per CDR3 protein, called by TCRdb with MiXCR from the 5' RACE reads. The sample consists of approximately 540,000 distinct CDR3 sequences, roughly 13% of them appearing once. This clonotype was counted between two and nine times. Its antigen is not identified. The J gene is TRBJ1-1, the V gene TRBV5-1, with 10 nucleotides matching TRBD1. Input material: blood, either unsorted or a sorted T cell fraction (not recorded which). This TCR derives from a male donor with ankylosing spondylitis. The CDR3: CASSEDRGGGTEAFF. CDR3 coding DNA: TGCGCCAGCAGCGAGGACAGGGGGGGAGGCACTGAAGCTTTCTTT.